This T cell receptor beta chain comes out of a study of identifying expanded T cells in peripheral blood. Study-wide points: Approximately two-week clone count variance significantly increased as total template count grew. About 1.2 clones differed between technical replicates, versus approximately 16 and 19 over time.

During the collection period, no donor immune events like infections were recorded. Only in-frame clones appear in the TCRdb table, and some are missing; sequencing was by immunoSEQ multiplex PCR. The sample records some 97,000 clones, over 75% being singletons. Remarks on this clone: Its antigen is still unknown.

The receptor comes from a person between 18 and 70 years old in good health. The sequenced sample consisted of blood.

In DNA, the CDR3 is TGTGCCAGCAGCCCCTTACGATACAATGAGCAGTTCTTC. Translated, it gives CASSPLRYNEQFF. The chain recombines TRBV9 with TRBJ2-1; D uncertain. Germline CDR1 and CDR2: SGDLS and YYNGEE. The V end lost 4 bases, the J end lost 4 bases, and 9 bases lay between the germline ends. The CDR3 loop spans 13 amino acids.